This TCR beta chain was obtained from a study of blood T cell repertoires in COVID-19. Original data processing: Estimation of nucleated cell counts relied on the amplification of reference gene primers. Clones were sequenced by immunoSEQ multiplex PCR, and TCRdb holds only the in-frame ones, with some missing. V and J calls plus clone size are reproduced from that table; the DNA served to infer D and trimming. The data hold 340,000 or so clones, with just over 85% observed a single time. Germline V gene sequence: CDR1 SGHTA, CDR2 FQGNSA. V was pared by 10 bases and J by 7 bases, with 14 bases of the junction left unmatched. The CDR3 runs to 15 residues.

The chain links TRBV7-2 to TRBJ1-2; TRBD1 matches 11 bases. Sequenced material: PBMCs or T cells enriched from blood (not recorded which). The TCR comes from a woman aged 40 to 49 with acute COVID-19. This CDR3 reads CATITQRDRGVGYTF. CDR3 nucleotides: TGTGCCACCATAACACAACGGGACAGGGGGGTTGGCTACACCTTC.